The next 13 T cell receptor beta chains were all read from a single sample in a study of glioma-infiltrating T cells after dendritic cell vaccination. Time point in this sample: after dendritic cell vaccination, including at tumor progression/relapse. Profiled with immunoSEQ multiplex PCR; TCRdb holds only in-frame clones, not every one. The sample lists some 91,000 clones, 80% to 90% occurring once. This material consisted of blood, taken after dendritic cell vaccination. The receptors shown here come from a human donor with glioblastoma.

The V and J genes are TRBV6-5 and TRBJ1-1; 11 nucleotides agree with TRBD1. Germline CDR1 is MNHEY and CDR2 is SVGAGI. The CDR3 is 15 residues long. J lost 4 bases, V lost 5 bases, and 6 bases had no gene match. The CDR3 reads CASSGGQGAVTEAFF. In DNA form, the CDR3 reads TGTGCCAGCAGTGGAGGACAGGGGGCGGTCACTGAAGCTTTCTTT.

This clone appeared a few times. The chain couples TRBV6-4 to TRBJ2-7, with 10 nucleotides matching TRBD2. The CDR3 is made up of 21 amino acids. CDR1 MRHNA and CDR2 SNTAGT come from the germline V gene. With 2 bases clipped from V and 0 bases from J, the junction kept 19 bases outside the gene matches. The CDR3 here is CASSDAPLAGGFLPSSYEQYV. The CDR3 DNA follows: TGTGCCAGCAGTGACGCCCCCTTAGCGGGAGGTTTCCTTCCCAGCTCCTACGAGCAGTACGTC.

The genes are TRBV30 and TRBJ1-3; maybe TRBD1 (5 bases). The V and J ends lost 8 bases and 3 bases respectively, with 14 bases between them. The CDR3 runs to 13 residues. The germline V gene encodes CDR1 GTSNPN and CDR2 SVGIG (reference sequence). CDR3 residues: CAKNDRNGNTIYF. CDR3 in DNA: TGTGCCAAGAACGACAGAAATGGAAACACCATATATTTT.

The chain uses TRBV29-1 and TRBJ2-1; 8 bases match TRBD1. Germline V gene data show CDR1 as SQVTM and CDR2 as ANQGSEA. The V gene end was trimmed by 5 bases and the J gene end by 7 bases; junction bases not matched to a gene: 4. The CDR3 is made up of 12 amino acids. The CDR3 loop reads CSVLRGRNEQFF. DNA for the CDR3: TGCAGCGTTCTCAGGGGGCGGAATGAGCAGTTCTTC.

The J gene is TRBJ2-1, the V gene TRBV18; TRBD2 aligns across 7 bases. CDR3 length: 12 amino acids. The germline V gene has CDR1 KGHSH and CDR2 LQKENI. J was trimmed by 9 bases and V by 2 bases; bases with no gene match: 1. CDR3 sequence (DNA): TGTGCCAGCTCACCATTAGCGGGTGAGCAGTTCTTC. Its translation: CASSPLAGEQFF. The whole variable domain, filled in from reference TRBV18 and TRBJ2-1, reads NAGVMQNPRHLVRRRGQEARLRCSPMKGHSHVYWYRQLPEEGLKFMVYLQKENIIDESGMPKERFSAEFPKEGPSILRIQQVVRGDSAAYFCASSPLAGEQFFGPGTRLTVL.

The V call is TRBV11-2, the J call TRBJ1-6; the match to TRBD1 covers 10 bases. Trimming removed 4 bases from V and 7 bases from J; junction bases left unmatched: 7. The germline V gene encodes CDR1 SGHAT and CDR2 FQNNGV. The CDR3 covers 16 residues. CDR3 sequence: CASSSGTGARNSPLHF. The CDR3 nucleotides are TGTGCCAGCAGCTCAGGGACAGGGGCTCGAAATTCACCCCTCCACTTT.

J is TRBJ2-7 and V is TRBV29-1; 7 nucleotides match TRBD1. The length of the CDR3 is 15 residues. The V gene's germline CDR1 is SQVTM and CDR2 ANQGSEA. The V gene end was trimmed by 5 bases and the J gene end by 6 bases; junction bases not matched to a gene: 16. The CDR3 loop is CSVTPLTGVMAEQYF. The CDR3 bases are TGCAGCGTTACTCCACTCACAGGGGTGATGGCCGAGCAGTACTTC.

This clone is medium-sized. The chain couples TRBV9 to TRBJ1-3; 11 bases map to TRBD1. Trimming at V came to 3 bases and at J to 3 bases, leaving 8 bases not matched to a gene. The CDR3 is 17 residues long. Germline lookup yields CDR1 SGDLS and CDR2 YYNGEE. CDR3 nucleotides: TGTGCCAGCAGCGGAAATCCGGACAGGGGGCTTGGAAACACCATATATTTT. Protein sequence: CASSGNPDRGLGNTIYF.

The chain employs TRBV18 and TRBJ2-2; 9 bases fit TRBD2. From germline, CDR1 is KGHSH and CDR2 LQKENI. The CDR3 runs 16 residues. V lost 4 bases, J lost 2 bases, and 5 bases stayed unmatched. CDR3 in amino acids: CASSRLAGANTGELFF. Written as DNA, the CDR3 is TGTGCCAGCTCACGCTTAGCGGGGGCCAACACCGGGGAGCTGTTTTTT. Together with reference TRBV18 and TRBJ2-2, the CDR3 gives the full variable domain: NAGVMQNPRHLVRRRGQEARLRCSPMKGHSHVYWYRQLPEEGLKFMVYLQKENIIDESGMPKERFSAEFPKEGPSILRIQQVVRGDSAAYFCASSRLAGANTGELFFGEGSRLTVL.

The V and J genes are TRBV27 and TRBJ1-1, with D possibly being TRBD1 (5 bases). The V end lost 4 bases, the J end lost 4 bases, and 10 bases lay between the germline ends. Per germline, CDR1 MNHEY and CDR2 SMNVEV (reference sequence). This CDR3 has 13 residues. The CDR3 sequence: CASSSLTGTEAFF. The CDR3 DNA is TGTGCCAGCAGTTCGCTAACAGGCACTGAAGCTTTCTTT.

This clone was detected only a few times. The chain employs TRBV27 and TRBJ1-4, with D perhaps matching TRBD1 (6 bases). V lost 6 bases and J lost 4, with 12 bases in between. The CDR3 length is 14 residues. Germline V CDR1 and CDR2: MNHEY, SMNVEV (reference sequence). CDR3 nucleotides: TGTGCCAGCAGGAGGCAGGGGAATAATGAAAAACTGTTTTTT. Its translation: CASRRQGNNEKLFF. Full variable domain (outside the CDR3, taken from reference TRBV27 and TRBJ1-4): EAQVTQNPRYLITVTGKKLTVTCSQNMNHEYMSWYRQDPGLGLRQIYYSMNVEVTDKGDVPEGYKVSRKEKRNFPLILESPSPNQTSLYFCASRRQGNNEKLFFGSGTQLSVL.

This rearrangement joins TRBV2 to TRBJ1-5, with 7 nucleotides matching TRBD1. V shed 4 bases, J shed 3 bases, and the junction held 6 bases outside the gene matches. The CDR3 runs to 15 residues. CDR1 SNHLY and CDR2 FYNNEI come from the germline V gene. The CDR3 DNA reads as TGTGCCAGCAGTGTAGAGGGGGCGAACAATCAGCCCCAGCATTTT. Its protein is CASSVEGANNQPQHF.

The chain has TRBV5-6 and TRBJ1-4; D perhaps matches TRBD1 (5 bases). The V end lost 0 bases, the J end lost 7 bases, and 13 bases lay between the germline ends. The germline gives CDR1 SGHDT, CDR2 YYEEEE. The CDR3 loop spans 15 amino acids. The CDR3 nucleotides read TGTGCCAGCAGCTTGGCCGGCAGGGTCAGTGAAAAACTGTTTTTT. This gives the protein CASSLAGRVSEKLFF.